The 25 T cell receptor beta chains given below trace back to one sample, sequenced in a study of human T cells and chemical hapten exposure. TCRdb reprocessed the RACE reads with MiXCR, giving one entry per CDR3 protein. The sample has a few hundred thousand distinct CDR3 sequences; 5.5% are singletons. Time point denoted: pre-sensitization, week 0. Regarding treatment: therapeutic diphenylcyclopropenone sensitization with weekly scalp DPC. The sample was whole blood, taken in connection with sensitization to the hapten diphenylcyclopropenone (DPC). These receptors were taken from a woman between 18 and 30 years old with alopecia areata. Some clones in this sample may be carry-over from other donors' samples.

This clonotype has at least ten counts. This chain links TRBV6-2 or TRBV6-3 with TRBJ1-4, with 9 bases matching TRBD1. The CDR3 is made up of 15 amino acids. Germline CDR1 reads MNHEY; CDR2 reads SVGEGT. Trimming at V came to 6 bases and at J to 4 bases, leaving 6 bases not matched to a gene. The CDR3 loop reads CASSAPGQGNEKLFF. CDR3 in DNA: TGTGCCAGCAGCGCACCGGGACAGGGTAATGAAAAACTGTTTTTT.

There are many counts of this clonotype. The chain has TRBV6-5 and TRBJ1-1, with D possibly being TRBD1 (6 bases). With 6 bases removed from V and 3 bases from J, the gap between germline ends came to 11 bases. The germline CDR1 and CDR2 sequences are MNHEY and SVGAGI. This CDR3 comprises 13 residues. CDR3 sequence (DNA): TGTGCCAGCAGAAAACAGGGTTACACTGAAGCTTTCTTT. This sequence encodes CASRKQGYTEAFF.

This clonotype was detected ten times or more. CDR3 bases: TGCGCCAGCAGCTTGGGGCGAGAAGCTTTCTTT. Translating it yields CASSLGREAFF. This sequence joins TRBV5-1 and TRBJ1-1; no clear D. With 0 bases removed from V and 8 bases from J, the gap between germline ends came to 5 bases. Germline V CDR1 and CDR2: SGHRS, YFSETQ. The CDR3 contains 11 residues.

This clonotype has more than one count but fewer than ten. The chain employs TRBV4-2 and TRBJ1-2; no definite D call. Per germline, CDR1 LGHNA and CDR2 YNFKEQ. CDR3 length equals 15 residues. V was cut by 0 bases and J by 2 bases, with 10 bases left in between. The CDR3 region has the DNA TGTGCCAGCAGCCAAGATCCCCAGGACAACTATGGCTACACCTTC. Protein product: CASSQDPQDNYGYTF.

This clonotype has more than one count but fewer than ten. The chain uses TRBV20-1 and TRBJ2-3; D possibly corresponds to TRBD1 (5 bases). V was cut by 6 bases and J by 2 bases, with 18 bases left in between. This CDR3 is 15 amino acids long. CDR1 is DFQATT, CDR2 SNEGSKA, per germline (reference sequence). CDR3 protein: CSAQRGGVDTDTQYF. For the CDR3, the DNA is TGCAGTGCCCAAAGGGGCGGAGTAGACACAGATACGCAGTATTTT.

The chain carries TRBV6-6 and TRBJ1-5, with 9 bases lining up with TRBD1. The junction had 5 bases not matched to a gene; V was cut back by 4 bases and J by 7 bases. The CDR3 has 14 amino acids. Per the germline V gene, CDR1 is MNHNY and CDR2 is SVGAGI (reference sequence). CDR3 nucleotide sequence: TGTGCCAGCAGTTTGGACAGGGGCAGCCAGCCCCAGCATTTT. Protein product: CASSLDRGSQPQHF.

There are a few counts of this clonotype. The chain recombines TRBV5-4 with TRBJ1-1; possibly TRBD1 for D (6 bases). This CDR3 is built from 16 residues. Germline values: CDR1 SGHNT, CDR2 YYREEE (reference sequence). V lost 4 bases, J lost 3 bases, and 19 bases lay in between. As DNA, the CDR3 is TGTGCCAGCAGCCCAAAAGGGGGGGGCCAAGACACTGAAGCTTTCTTT. It encodes CASSPKGGGQDTEAFF.

This clonotype was detected ten times or more. J is TRBJ1-6 and V is TRBV6-2 or TRBV6-3; maybe TRBD1 (5 bases). V shed 2 bases and J shed 8 bases, with 10 bases lying between them. The CDR3 spans 14 residues. Germline assignment: CDR1 MNHEY and CDR2 SVGEGT. DNA for the CDR3: TGTGCCAGCAGTTACGGGCGGGACCATTCACCCCTCCACTTT. Its protein product is CASSYGRDHSPLHF.

There are a few counts of this clonotype. CDR3 region: CASSPFLTTGWTTEAFF. The DNA of the CDR3 is TGTGCCAGCAGCCCCTTTCTTACTACAGGGTGGACCACTGAAGCTTTCTTT. V is TRBV3-1 and J is TRBJ1-1, with TRBD1 as a possible D gene (6 bases). This CDR3 is built from 17 residues. CDR1 and CDR2 (germline): LGHDT, YNNKEL (reference sequence). Trimming removed 4 bases at V and 4 bases at J, with 22 bases between.

Many counts were recorded for this clonotype. The CDR3 coding sequence is TGCAGTGCTTATGTAATCTCCAGGGATTCGGGCTACACCTTC. Translated, it gives CSAYVISRDSGYTF. J is TRBJ1-2 and V is TRBV20-1; D may be TRBD1 (5 bases). CDR1 and CDR2 from the germline V gene are DFQATT and SNEGSKA (reference sequence). The CDR3 sequence is 14 residues long. V was pared by 5 bases and J by 8 bases, with 21 bases between.

This clonotype appeared many times. The chain is built from TRBV28 and TRBJ2-3; the match to TRBD1 covers 11 bases. This CDR3 region has 16 residues. Germline-derived CDR1 and CDR2 are MDHEN and SYDVKM. The junction had 9 bases not matched to a gene; V was cut back by 3 bases and J by 7 bases. The CDR3 DNA sequence: TGTGCCAGCAGTTTCCCCGGACAGGGGGCATTAAATACGCAGTATTTT. Translation: CASSFPGQGALNTQYF. Full variable domain (rest looked up from reference TRBV28 and TRBJ2-3): DVKVTQSSRYLVKRTGEKVFLECVQDMDHENMFWYRQDPGLGLRLIYFSYDVKMKEKGDIPEGYSVSREKKERFSLILESASTNQTSMYLCASSFPGQGALNTQYFGPGTRLTVL.

This clonotype was counted at least ten times. The chain recombines TRBV3-1 with TRBJ2-2; 8 bases align to TRBD2. The CDR3 covers 16 residues. Germline V CDR1 and CDR2: LGHDT, YNNKEL (reference sequence). Trimming cost V 1 base and J 3 bases; bases outside gene matches: 4. CDR3 nucleotide sequence: TGTGCCAGCAGCCAAGCGGCTAGCGGGTACACCGGGGAGCTGTTTTTT. Encoded protein: CASSQAASGYTGELFF. Looking up the rest from reference TRBV3-1 and TRBJ2-2 gives the full variable domain: DTAVSQTPKYLVTQMGNDKSIKCEQNLGHDTMYWYKQDSKKFLKIMFSYNNKELIINETVPNRFSPKSPDKAHLNLHINSLELGDSAVYFCASSQAASGYTGELFFGEGSRLTVL.

This clonotype has at least ten counts. This CDR3 reads CASSLGTSDEKLFF. CDR3 DNA sequence: TGTGCCAGCAGTTTAGGGACATCGGATGAAAAACTGTTTTTT. The V gene is TRBV12-3 or TRBV12-4, the J gene TRBJ1-4; tentatively, D is TRBD1 (5 bases). V shed 1 base and J shed 6 bases, with 9 bases lying between them. CDR3 length: 14 residues.

This clonotype has only a few counts. This chain uses TRBV5-4 with TRBJ2-5; 14 nucleotides align to TRBD2. The CDR3 runs to 15 residues. Germline V CDR1 and CDR2: SGHNT, YYREEE (reference sequence). V lost 4 bases to trimming and J lost 5 bases; unmatched junction nucleotides: 4. CDR3 region: CASSRGLAGVETQYF. The CDR3 DNA sequence: TGTGCCAGCAGCCGGGGACTAGCGGGGGTGGAGACCCAGTACTTC.

This clonotype showed up just a few times. This rearrangement joins TRBV12-3 or TRBV12-4 to TRBJ1-5; D uncertain. V lost 2 bases and J lost 9, with 2 bases in between. The CDR3 totals 10 residues. The CDR3 nucleotides read TGTGCCAGCAGTTTATGGCCCCAGCATTTT. Translating it yields CASSLWPQHF.

The table lists this clonotype with many counts. This chain joins TRBV29-1 and TRBJ2-2, with 7 bases aligning to TRBD1. The length of the CDR3 is 14 residues. The germline V gene has CDR1 SQVTM and CDR2 ANQGSEA. J was trimmed by 4 bases and V by 6 bases; bases with no gene match: 8. CDR3 sequence reads: CSVAGTALTGELFF. Here the CDR3 DNA reads TGCAGCGTGGCCGGGACAGCCCTCACCGGGGAGCTGTTTTTT.

The chain joins TRBV9 to TRBJ2-5, with D possibly being TRBD2 (6 bases). The CDR3 has 15 residues. Looked up from germline, CDR1 is SGDLS and CDR2 is YYNGEE. V lost 3 bases, J lost 2 bases, and 14 bases lay in between. The CDR3 reads CASSGPRRVQETQYF. In DNA, the CDR3 is TGTGCCAGCAGCGGGCCCAGGAGGGTGCAAGAGACCCAGTACTTC.

The chain links TRBV12-3 or TRBV12-4 to TRBJ2-7; 9 nucleotides agree with TRBD1. The CDR3 length is 14 residues. Losses at the gene ends were 4 bases for V and 5 bases for J; bases not matched to a gene: 6. In DNA form, the CDR3 reads TGTGCCAGCAGTTCGGACAGGGGCATCCACGAGCAGTACTTC. It translates to CASSSDRGIHEQYF.

This clonotype was detected many times. This rearrangement joins TRBV20-1 to TRBJ2-1; 7 nucleotides line up with TRBD2. Germline V gives CDR1 DFQATT, CDR2 SNEGSKA (reference sequence). Trimming at V came to 2 bases and at J to 2 bases, leaving 0 bases not matched to a gene. CDR3 length: 13 residues. CDR3 amino acids: CSARTSAYNEQFF. The CDR3 DNA follows: TGCAGTGCTAGAACTAGCGCCTACAATGAGCAGTTCTTC.

This clonotype has a count of ten or more. V gene TRBV28 combines with J gene TRBJ2-2; D possibly corresponds to TRBD1 (6 bases). In germline, CDR1 is MDHEN, CDR2 SYDVKM. The V and J ends lost 6 bases and 2 bases respectively, with 16 bases between them. The CDR3 runs to 16 residues. The CDR3 DNA is TGTGCCAGCAGCCATGGGGGCCTCCTTAACACCGGGGAGCTGTTTTTT. Its protein product is CASSHGGLLNTGELFF. Complete variable domain (other parts from reference TRBV28 and TRBJ2-2): DVKVTQSSRYLVKRTGEKVFLECVQDMDHENMFWYRQDPGLGLRLIYFSYDVKMKEKGDIPEGYSVSREKKERFSLILESASTNQTSMYLCASSHGGLLNTGELFFGEGSRLTVL.

This clonotype occurred many times. V gene TRBV5-1 combines with J gene TRBJ2-1; 12 positions match TRBD2. This CDR3 spans 19 amino acids. The trim removed 0 bases at V and 3 bases at J, leaving 10 bases unmatched. Germline V gene lookup returns CDR1 SGHRS and CDR2 YFSETQ. CDR3 DNA: TGCGCCAGCAGCTTGGTGTCTAGCGGGGGGGATGTGCTCTACAATGAGCAGTTCTTC. Translated: CASSLVSSGGDVLYNEQFF.

This chain links TRBV5-1 with TRBJ1-1; D might be TRBD1 (6 bases). Looked up from germline, CDR1 is SGHRS and CDR2 is YFSETQ. This CDR3 is built from 16 residues. Trimming took off 3 bases at V and 4 bases at J, with 19 bases between the two ends. This CDR3 reads CASSSPIRGGTTEAFF. The CDR3 DNA follows: TGCGCCAGCAGCTCACCTATCAGGGGAGGAACCACTGAAGCTTTCTTT.

The genes are TRBV4-2 and TRBJ2-7; 9 bases fit TRBD2. The CDR3 is made up of 16 amino acids. Germline-derived CDR1 and CDR2 are LGHNA and YNFKEQ. V lost 0 bases, J lost 4 bases, and 7 bases stayed unmatched. CDR3 nucleotides: TGTGCCAGCAGCCAAGATCGGGGCGGGGGGGCTTACGAGCAGTACTTC. Amino acid sequence: CASSQDRGGGAYEQYF.

This clonotype was seen many times. V and J are TRBV5-1 and TRBJ2-3, with a possible D match to TRBD2 (6 bases). CDR1 is SGHRS, CDR2 YFSETQ, per germline. This CDR3 has 16 amino acids. V lost 0 bases to trimming and J lost 0 bases, with 11 bases between them. The CDR3 reads CASSLVRGSSTDTQYF. The CDR3 nucleotides read TGCGCCAGCAGCTTGGTTCGGGGGTCCAGCACAGATACGCAGTATTTT.

Ten or more counts support this clonotype. The chain joins TRBV5-4 to TRBJ1-2, with 7 positions matching TRBD1. The J segment lost 2 bases and the V segment lost 3 bases, leaving 4 bases of the junction unmatched. CDR3 length: 14 amino acids. Germline loops: CDR1 SGHNT, CDR2 YYREEE (reference sequence). The CDR3 region is CASSSLQGNYGYTF. The CDR3 coding sequence is TGTGCCAGCAGCTCATTACAGGGGAACTATGGCTACACCTTC.